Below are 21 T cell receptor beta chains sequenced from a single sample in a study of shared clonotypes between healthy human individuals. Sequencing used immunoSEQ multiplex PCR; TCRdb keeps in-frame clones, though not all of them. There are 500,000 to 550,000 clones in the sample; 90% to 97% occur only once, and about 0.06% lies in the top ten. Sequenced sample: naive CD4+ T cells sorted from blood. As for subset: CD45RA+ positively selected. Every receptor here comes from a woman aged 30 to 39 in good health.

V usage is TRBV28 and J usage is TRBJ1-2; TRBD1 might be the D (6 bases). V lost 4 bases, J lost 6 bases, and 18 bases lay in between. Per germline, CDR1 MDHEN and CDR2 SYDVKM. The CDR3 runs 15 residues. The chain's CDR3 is CASSSDYREGNGYTF. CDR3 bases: TGTGCCAGCAGTTCCGATTACAGGGAGGGAAATGGCTACACCTTC.

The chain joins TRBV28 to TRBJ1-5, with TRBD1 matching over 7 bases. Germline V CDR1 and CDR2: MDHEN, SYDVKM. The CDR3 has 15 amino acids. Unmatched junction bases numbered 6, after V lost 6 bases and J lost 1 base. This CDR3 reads CASSPRTGSNQPQHF. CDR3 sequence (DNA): TGTGCCAGCAGCCCCCGGACAGGCAGCAATCAGCCCCAGCATTTT.

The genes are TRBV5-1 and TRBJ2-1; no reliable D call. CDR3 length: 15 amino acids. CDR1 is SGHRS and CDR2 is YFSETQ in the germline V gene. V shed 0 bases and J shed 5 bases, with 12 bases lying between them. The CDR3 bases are TGCGCCAGCAGCTTGGTAGCTATTCTAAACAATGAGCAGTTCTTC. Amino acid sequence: CASSLVAILNNEQFF.

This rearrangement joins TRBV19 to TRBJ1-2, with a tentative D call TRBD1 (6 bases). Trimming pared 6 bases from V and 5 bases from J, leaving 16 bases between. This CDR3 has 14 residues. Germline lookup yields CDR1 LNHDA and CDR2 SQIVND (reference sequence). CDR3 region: CASRSRQAVYGYTF. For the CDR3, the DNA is TGTGCCAGTAGGAGCCGACAGGCCGTATATGGCTACACCTTC.

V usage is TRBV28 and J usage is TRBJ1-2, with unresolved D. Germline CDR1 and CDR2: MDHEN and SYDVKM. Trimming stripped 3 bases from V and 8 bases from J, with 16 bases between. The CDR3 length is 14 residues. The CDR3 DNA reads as TGTGCCAGCAGTTTGGCGCACCGACGGACCGGCTACACCTTC. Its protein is CASSLAHRRTGYTF.

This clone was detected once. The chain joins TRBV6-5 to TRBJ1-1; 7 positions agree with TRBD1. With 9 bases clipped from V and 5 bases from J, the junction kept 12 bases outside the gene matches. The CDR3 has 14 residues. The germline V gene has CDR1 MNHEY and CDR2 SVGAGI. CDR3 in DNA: TGTGCCAGTACAATGAAGAGCAGGGGGACTGAAGCTTTCTTT. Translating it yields CASTMKSRGTEAFF.

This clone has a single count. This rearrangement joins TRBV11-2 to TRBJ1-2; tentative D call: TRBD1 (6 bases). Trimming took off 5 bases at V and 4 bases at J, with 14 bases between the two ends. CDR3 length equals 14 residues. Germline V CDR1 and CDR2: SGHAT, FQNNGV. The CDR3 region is CASSQQGDSYGYTF. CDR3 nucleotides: TGTGCCAGCAGCCAACAGGGTGACAGCTATGGCTACACCTTC.

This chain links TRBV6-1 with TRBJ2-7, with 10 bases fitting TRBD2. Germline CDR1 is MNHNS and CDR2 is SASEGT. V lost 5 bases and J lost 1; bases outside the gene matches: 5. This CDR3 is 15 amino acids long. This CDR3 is CASSPTSGVSYEQYF. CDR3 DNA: TGTGCCAGCAGTCCAACTAGCGGGGTTTCCTACGAGCAGTACTTC.

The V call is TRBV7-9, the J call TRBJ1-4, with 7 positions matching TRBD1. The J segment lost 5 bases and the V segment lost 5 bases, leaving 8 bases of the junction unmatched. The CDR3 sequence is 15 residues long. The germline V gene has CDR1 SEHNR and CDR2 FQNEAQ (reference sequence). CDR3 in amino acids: CASSPGQVLNEKLFF. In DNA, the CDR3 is TGTGCCAGCAGCCCCGGACAGGTTTTAAATGAAAAACTGTTTTTT.

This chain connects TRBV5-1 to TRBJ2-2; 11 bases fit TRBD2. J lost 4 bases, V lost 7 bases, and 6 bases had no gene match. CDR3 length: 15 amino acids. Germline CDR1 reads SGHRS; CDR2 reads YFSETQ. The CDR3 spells CASAGLAGSTGELFF. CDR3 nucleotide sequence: TGCGCCAGCGCAGGACTAGCGGGTTCCACCGGGGAGCTGTTTTTT.

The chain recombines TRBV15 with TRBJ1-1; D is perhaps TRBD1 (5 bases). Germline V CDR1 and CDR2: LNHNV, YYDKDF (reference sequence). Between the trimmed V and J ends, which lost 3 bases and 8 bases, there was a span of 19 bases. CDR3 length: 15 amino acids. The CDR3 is CATSSIGDAFKEAFF. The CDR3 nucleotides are TGTGCCACCAGCAGCATAGGGGACGCATTTAAGGAAGCTTTCTTT.

The CDR3 DNA sequence: TGCGCCAGCAGAGGTGGTCCGGAGACCCAGTACTTC. Its protein product is CASRGGPETQYF. The rearrangement links TRBV5-1 to TRBJ2-5; no definite D call. Germline CDR1 SGHRS, CDR2 YFSETQ. This CDR3 is 12 amino acids long. V was pared by 5 bases and J by 5 bases, with 10 bases between.

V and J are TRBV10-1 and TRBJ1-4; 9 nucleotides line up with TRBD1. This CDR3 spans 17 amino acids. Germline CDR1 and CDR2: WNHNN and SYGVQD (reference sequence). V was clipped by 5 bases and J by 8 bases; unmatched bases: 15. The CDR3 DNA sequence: TGCGCCAGCAGTAGCGGACAGGGGTGGACGGTCGGAGAAAAACTGTTTTTT. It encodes CASSSGQGWTVGEKLFF.

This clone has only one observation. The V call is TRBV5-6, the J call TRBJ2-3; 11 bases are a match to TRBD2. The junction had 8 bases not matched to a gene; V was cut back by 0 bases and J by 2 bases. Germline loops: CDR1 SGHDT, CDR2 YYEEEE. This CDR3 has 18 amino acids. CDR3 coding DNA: TGTGCCAGCAGCTTGGTGTCTAGCGGGAGGAGGGTCACAGATACGCAGTATTTT. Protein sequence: CASSLVSSGRRVTDTQYF.

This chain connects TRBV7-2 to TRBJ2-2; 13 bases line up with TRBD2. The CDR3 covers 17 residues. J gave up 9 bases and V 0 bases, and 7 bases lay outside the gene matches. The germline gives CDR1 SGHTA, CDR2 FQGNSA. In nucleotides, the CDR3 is TGTGCCAGCAGCTTAGCTAGTCGGACTAGCGGGAGCTGGGAGCTGTTTTTT. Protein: CASSLASRTSGSWELFF.

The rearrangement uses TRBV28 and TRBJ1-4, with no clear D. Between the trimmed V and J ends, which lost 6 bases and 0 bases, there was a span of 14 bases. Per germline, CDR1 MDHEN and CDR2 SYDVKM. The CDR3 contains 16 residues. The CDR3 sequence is CASRTLAGATNEKLFF. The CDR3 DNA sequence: TGTGCCAGCAGAACCCTGGCGGGAGCAACTAATGAAAAACTGTTTTTT.

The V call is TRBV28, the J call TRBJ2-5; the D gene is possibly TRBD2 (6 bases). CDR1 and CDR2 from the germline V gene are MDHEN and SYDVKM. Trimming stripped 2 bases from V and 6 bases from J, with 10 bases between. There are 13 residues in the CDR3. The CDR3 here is CASSLGGRQTQYF. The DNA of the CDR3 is TGTGCCAGCAGTTTAGGTGGGAGGCAGACCCAGTACTTC.

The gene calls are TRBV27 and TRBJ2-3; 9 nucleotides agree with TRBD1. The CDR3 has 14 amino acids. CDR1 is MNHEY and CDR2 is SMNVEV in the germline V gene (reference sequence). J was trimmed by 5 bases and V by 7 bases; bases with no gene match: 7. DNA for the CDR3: TGTGCCAGCAAAAAGGGACAGGGAATAGATACGCAGTATTTT. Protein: CASKKGQGIDTQYF.

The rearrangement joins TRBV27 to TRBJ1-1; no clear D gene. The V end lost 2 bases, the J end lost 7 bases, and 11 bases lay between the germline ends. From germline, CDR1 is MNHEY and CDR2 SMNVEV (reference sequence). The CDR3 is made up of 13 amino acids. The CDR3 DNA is TGTGCCAGCAGTTTAAACGTCGGCGGTGAAGCTTTCTTT. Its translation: CASSLNVGGEAFF.

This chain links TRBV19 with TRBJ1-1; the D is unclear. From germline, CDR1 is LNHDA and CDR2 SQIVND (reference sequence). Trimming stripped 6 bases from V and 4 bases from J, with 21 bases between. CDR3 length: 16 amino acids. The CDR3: CASSPSAGRAFTEAFF. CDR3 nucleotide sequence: TGTGCCAGTAGCCCATCGGCAGGACGGGCGTTCACTGAAGCTTTCTTT.

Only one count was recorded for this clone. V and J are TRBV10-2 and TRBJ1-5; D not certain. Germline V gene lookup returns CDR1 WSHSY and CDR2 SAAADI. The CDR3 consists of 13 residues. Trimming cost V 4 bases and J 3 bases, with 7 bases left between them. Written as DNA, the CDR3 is TGCGCCAGCAGTGCAGTCGACAATCAGCCCCAGCATTTT. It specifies CASSAVDNQPQHF.